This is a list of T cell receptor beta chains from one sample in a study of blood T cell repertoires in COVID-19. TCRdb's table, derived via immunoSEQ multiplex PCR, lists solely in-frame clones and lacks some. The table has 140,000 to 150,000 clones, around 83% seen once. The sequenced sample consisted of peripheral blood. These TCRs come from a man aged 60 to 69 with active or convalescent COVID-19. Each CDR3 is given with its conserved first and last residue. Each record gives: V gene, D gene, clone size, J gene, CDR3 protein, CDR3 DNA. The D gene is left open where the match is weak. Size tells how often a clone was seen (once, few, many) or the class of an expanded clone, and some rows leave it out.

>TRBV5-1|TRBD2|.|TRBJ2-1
CASSLAGRGSYNEQFF
TGCGCCAGCAGCTTGGCAGGGCGGGGGTCCTACAATGAGCAGTTCTTC
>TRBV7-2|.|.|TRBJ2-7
CASSSGRDEQYF
TGTGCCAGCAGCTCTGGGCGGGACGAGCAGTACTTC
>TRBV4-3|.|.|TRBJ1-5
CASSQYSNQPQHF
TGCGCCAGCAGCCAATATAGCAATCAGCCCCAGCATTTT
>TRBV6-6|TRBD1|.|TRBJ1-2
CASRPGQGASDYGYTF
TGTGCCAGCAGGCCCGGACAGGGGGCATCAGACTATGGCTACACCTTC
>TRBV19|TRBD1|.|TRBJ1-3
CASSIGQGLGSGNTIYF
TGTGCCAGTAGTATAGGACAGGGATTAGGCTCTGGAAACACCATATATTTT
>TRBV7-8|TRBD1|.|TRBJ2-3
CASSTRQGGPDTQYF
TGTGCCAGCAGCACCCGACAGGGGGGCCCAGATACGCAGTATTTT
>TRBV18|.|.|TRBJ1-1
CASSPGQNTEAFF
TGTGCCAGCTCCCCGGGACAGAACACTGAAGCTTTCTTT
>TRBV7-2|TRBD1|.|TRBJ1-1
CASNQQGRTEAFF
TGTGCCAGCAATCAACAGGGGAGGACTGAAGCTTTCTTT
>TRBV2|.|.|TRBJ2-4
CASSEGRARDIQYF
TGTGCCAGCAGTGAGGGCAGGGCTCGCGACATTCAGTACTTC
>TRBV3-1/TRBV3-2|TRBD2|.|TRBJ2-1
CASSLAGTRAYNEQFF
TGTGCCAGCAGCCTCGCCGGGACTAGGGCCTACAATGAGCAGTTCTTC
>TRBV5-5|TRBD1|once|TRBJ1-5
CASSPDQGASNQPQHF
TGTGCCAGCAGCCCGGACCAGGGGGCTAGCAATCAGCCCCAGCATTTT
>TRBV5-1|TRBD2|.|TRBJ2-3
CASSSSGTSGLSTQYF
TGCGCCAGCAGCTCCTCCGGGACTAGCGGTCTAAGTACGCAGTATTTT
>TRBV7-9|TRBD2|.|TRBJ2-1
CASSLIAGANEQFF
TGTGCCAGCAGCTTAATAGCGGGAGCCAATGAGCAGTTCTTC
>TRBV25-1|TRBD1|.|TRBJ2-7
CASTDGTGEPYEQYF
TGTGCCAGCACGGATGGGACAGGGGAACCCTACGAGCAGTACTTC
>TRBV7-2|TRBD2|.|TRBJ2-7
CASSPRPSGPYEQYF
TGTGCCAGCAGCCCCAGACCTAGCGGACCCTACGAGCAGTACTTC
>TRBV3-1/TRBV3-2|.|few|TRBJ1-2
CASSQSLGYTF
TGTGCCAGCAGCCAATCCTTAGGCTACACCTTC
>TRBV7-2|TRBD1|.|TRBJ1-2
CASSARQGTANYGYTF
TGTGCCAGCAGCGCGAGACAGGGAACTGCGAACTATGGCTACACCTTC
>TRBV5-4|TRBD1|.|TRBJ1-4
CASSLSSGTGFEKLFF
TGTGCCAGCAGCTTGAGTTCTGGGACAGGCTTCGAAAAACTGTTTTTT
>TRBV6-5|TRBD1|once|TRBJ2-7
CASSWTGGPYEQYF
TGTGCCAGCAGTTGGACAGGGGGCCCATACGAGCAGTACTTC
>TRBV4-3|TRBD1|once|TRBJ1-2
CASSQEQGVDYGYTF
TGCGCCAGCAGCCAAGAGCAGGGGGTTGACTATGGCTACACCTTC
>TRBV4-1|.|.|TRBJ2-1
CASSTRNRGSYNEQFF
TGCGCCAGCAGCACTCGGAATAGGGGGTCCTACAATGAGCAGTTCTTC
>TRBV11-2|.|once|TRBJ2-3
CASQRELISTDTQYF
TGTGCCAGCCAACGGGAATTGATTAGCACAGATACGCAGTATTTT
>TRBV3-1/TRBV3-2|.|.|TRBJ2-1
CASSQVFGSSYNEQFF
TGTGCCAGCAGCCAAGTTTTCGGGAGCTCCTACAATGAGCAGTTCTTC
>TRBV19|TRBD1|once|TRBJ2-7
CASRPTGGSDYEQYF
TGTGCCAGTAGACCTACAGGGGGATCCGACTACGAGCAGTACTTC
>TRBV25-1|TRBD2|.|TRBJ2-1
CASSELTSGSYNEQFF
TGTGCCAGCAGTGAACTGACTAGCGGTTCCTACAATGAGCAGTTCTTC
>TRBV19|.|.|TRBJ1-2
CASIRRRGGEDYGYTF
TGTGCCAGTATTCGCCGCCGGGGGGGCGAGGACTATGGCTACACCTTC
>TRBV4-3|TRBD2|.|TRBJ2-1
CASSQDLAGGRGEQFF
TGCGCCAGCAGCCAGGATCTAGCGGGGGGGCGCGGTGAGCAGTTCTTC
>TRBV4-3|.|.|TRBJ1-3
CASSSMLSPPSSGNTIYF
TGCGCCAGCAGCTCGATGTTATCTCCCCCCAGCTCTGGAAACACCATATATTTT
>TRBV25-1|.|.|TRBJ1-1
CASSAQDSPNTEAFF
TGTGCCAGCAGCGCGCAGGACAGCCCGAACACTGAAGCTTTCTTT
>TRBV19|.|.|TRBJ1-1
CASSIGRRSTEAFF
TGTGCCAGTAGTATAGGTAGGAGGTCCACTGAAGCTTTCTTT
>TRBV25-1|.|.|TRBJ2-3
CASSDTGTSTDTQYF
TGTGCCAGCAGTGATACAGGGACCTCCACAGATACGCAGTATTTT
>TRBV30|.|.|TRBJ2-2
CAWSVKLGGDSNTGELFF
TGTGCCTGGAGTGTAAAGTTAGGCGGGGACTCGAACACCGGGGAGCTGTTTTTT
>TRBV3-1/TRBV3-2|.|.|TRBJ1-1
CASSQVGGANEAFF
TGTGCCAGCAGCCAAGTAGGGGGTGCCAATGAAGCTTTCTTT
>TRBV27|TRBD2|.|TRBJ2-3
CASLSTSGADTQYF
TGTGCCAGCCTTTCGACTAGCGGGGCCGATACGCAGTATTTT
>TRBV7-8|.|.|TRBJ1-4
CASSSPGRREKLFF
TGTGCCAGCAGCTCCCCAGGCCGCCGGGAAAAACTGTTTTTT
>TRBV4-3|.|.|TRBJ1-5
CASSQDPGQPQHF
TGCGCCAGCAGCCAAGATCCGGGTCAGCCCCAGCATTTT
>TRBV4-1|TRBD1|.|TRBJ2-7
CASSQVVWDRVHEQYF
TGCGCCAGCAGCCAAGTGGTATGGGACAGGGTGCACGAGCAGTACTTC
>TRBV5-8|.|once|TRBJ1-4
CASSLDGSGATNEKLFF
TGTGCCAGCAGCTTGGACGGGTCGGGAGCAACTAATGAAAAACTGTTTTTT
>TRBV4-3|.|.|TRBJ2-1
CASSQDRQNIYNEQFF
TGCGCCAGCAGCCAAGATCGACAGAACATTTACAATGAGCAGTTCTTC
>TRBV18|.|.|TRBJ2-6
CASSSSSGANVLTF
TGTGCCAGCTCATCCAGCTCTGGGGCCAACGTCCTGACTTTC
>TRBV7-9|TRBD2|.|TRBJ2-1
CASSPGTTGNEQFF
TGTGCCAGCTCTCCCGGGACTACTGGAAATGAGCAGTTCTTC
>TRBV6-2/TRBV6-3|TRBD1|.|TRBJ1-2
CASSTRGDGYTF
TGTGCCAGCAGTACCAGGGGGGACGGCTACACCTTC
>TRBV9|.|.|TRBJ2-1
CASSAALDRGGLNEQFF
TGTGCCAGCAGCGCAGCACTCGACAGGGGAGGGTTGAATGAGCAGTTCTTC
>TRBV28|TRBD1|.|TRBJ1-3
CASSSTGGSGNTIYF
TGTGCCAGCAGCTCCACAGGGGGATCCGGAAACACCATATATTTT
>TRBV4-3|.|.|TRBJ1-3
CASSQVLGRSGNTIYF
TGCGCCAGCAGCCAAGTACTAGGGAGGTCTGGAAACACCATATATTTT
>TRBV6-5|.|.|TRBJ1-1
CASSSYGEAFF
TGTGCCAGCAGTTCTTACGGTGAAGCTTTCTTT
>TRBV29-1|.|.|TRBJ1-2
CSVVSPNDGYTF
TGCAGCGTTGTCTCGCCTAACGATGGCTACACCTTC
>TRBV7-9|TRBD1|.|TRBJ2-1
CASSLLDTGGNNEQFF
TGTGCCAGCAGCTTACTCGACACAGGGGGGAACAATGAGCAGTTCTTC
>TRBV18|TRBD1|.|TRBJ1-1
CASSPPGTGNTEAFF
TGTGCCAGCTCACCACCGGGGACAGGGAACACTGAAGCTTTCTTT
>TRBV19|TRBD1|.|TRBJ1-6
CASRAPGQGSVPLHF
TGTGCCAGTAGAGCCCCGGGACAGGGCTCCGTTCCCCTCCACTTT
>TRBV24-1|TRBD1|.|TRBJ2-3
CATSDFWWDRSTDTQYF
TGTGCCACCAGTGATTTTTGGTGGGACAGAAGCACAGATACGCAGTATTTT
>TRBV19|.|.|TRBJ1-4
CASSAAQGRGEKLFF
TGTGCCAGTAGTGCCGCCCAGGGGCGAGGAGAAAAACTGTTTTTT
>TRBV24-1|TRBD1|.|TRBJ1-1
CATSDNDAGGEAFF
TGTGCCACCAGTGATAACGACGCAGGGGGGGAAGCTTTCTTT
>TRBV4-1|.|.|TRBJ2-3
CASSQPTAGGRDTQYF
TGCGCCAGCAGCCAACCAACGGCTGGGGGCCGAGATACGCAGTATTTT
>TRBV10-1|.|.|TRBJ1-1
CASMPAGDREAFF
TGCGCCAGCATGCCGGCAGGGGATCGTGAAGCTTTCTTT
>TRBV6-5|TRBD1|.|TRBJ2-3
CASSTGGTGSDTQYF
TGTGCCAGCTCTACAGGTGGGACAGGGTCAGATACGCAGTATTTT
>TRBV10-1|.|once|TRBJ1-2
CASSPSRTRVSNYGYTF
TGCGCCAGCAGTCCGAGCCGGACACGAGTCTCTAACTATGGCTACACCTTC